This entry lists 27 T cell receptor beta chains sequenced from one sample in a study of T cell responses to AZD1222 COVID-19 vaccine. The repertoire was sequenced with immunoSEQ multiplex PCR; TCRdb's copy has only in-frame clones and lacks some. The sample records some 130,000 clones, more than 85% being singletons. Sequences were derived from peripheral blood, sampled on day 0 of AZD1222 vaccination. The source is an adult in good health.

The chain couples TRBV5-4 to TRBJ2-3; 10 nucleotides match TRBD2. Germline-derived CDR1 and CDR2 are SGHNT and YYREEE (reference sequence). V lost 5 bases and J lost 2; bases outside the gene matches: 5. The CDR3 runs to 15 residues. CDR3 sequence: CASRKGLADTDTQYF. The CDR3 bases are TGTGCCAGCAGGAAAGGACTAGCGGACACAGATACGCAGTATTTT.

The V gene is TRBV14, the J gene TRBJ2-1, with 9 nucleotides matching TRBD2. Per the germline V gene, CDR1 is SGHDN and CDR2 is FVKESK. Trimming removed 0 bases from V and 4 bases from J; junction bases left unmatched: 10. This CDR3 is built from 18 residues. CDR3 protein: CASSQEERTSAFYNEQFF. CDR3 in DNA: TGTGCCAGCAGCCAAGAGGAGCGGACTAGCGCATTTTACAATGAGCAGTTCTTC.

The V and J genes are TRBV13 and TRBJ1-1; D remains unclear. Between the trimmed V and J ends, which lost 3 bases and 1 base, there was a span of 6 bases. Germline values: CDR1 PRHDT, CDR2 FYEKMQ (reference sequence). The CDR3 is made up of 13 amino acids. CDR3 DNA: TGTGCCAGCAGCTTCTCGAGGAACACTGAAGCTTTCTTT. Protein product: CASSFSRNTEAFF.

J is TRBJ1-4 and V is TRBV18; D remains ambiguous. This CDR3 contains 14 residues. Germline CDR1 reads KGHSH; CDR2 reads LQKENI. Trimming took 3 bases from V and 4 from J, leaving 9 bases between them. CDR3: CASSPRSVNEKLFF. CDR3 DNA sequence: TGTGCCAGCTCACCTCGGAGTGTTAATGAAAAACTGTTTTTT.

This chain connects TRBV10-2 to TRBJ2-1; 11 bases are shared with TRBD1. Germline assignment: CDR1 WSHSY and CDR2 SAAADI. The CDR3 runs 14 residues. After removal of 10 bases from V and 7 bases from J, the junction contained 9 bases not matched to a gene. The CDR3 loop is CAIHRDRGGNEQFF. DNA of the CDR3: TGCGCCATTCACCGGGACAGGGGGGGAAATGAGCAGTTCTTC.

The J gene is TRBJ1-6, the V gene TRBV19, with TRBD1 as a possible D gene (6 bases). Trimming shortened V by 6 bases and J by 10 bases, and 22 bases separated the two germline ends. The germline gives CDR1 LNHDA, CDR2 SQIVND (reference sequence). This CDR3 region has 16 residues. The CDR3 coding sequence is TGTGCCAGTAGCAAAGGCAGGGGCATTGTGAAATCACCCCTCCACTTT. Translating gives CASSKGRGIVKSPLHF. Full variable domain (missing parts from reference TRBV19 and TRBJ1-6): DGGITQSPKYLFRKEGQNVTLSCEQNLNHDAMYWYRQDPGQGLRLIYYSQIVNDFQKGDIAEGYSVSREKKESFPLTVTSAQKNPTAFYLCASSKGRGIVKSPLHFGNGTRLTVT.

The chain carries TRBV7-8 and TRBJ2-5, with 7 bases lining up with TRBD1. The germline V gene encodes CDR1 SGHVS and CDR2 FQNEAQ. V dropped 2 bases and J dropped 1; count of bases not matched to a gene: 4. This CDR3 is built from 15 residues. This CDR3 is CASSLPGQLQETQYF. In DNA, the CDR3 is TGTGCCAGCAGCTTACCGGGACAGCTCCAAGAGACCCAGTACTTC.

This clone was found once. Written as DNA, the CDR3 is TGTGCCAGCAGGTTGGGGACTAGCGGGCAGCAGTTCTTC. Protein sequence: CASRLGTSGQQFF. The V and J genes are TRBV3-1 (or the pseudogene TRBV3-2) and TRBJ2-1, with 12 nucleotides matching TRBD2. The CDR3 length is 13 residues. V gave up 6 bases and J gave up 11 bases; unmatched junction bases: 5. CDR1 and CDR2 (germline): LGHDT, YNNKEL (reference sequence).

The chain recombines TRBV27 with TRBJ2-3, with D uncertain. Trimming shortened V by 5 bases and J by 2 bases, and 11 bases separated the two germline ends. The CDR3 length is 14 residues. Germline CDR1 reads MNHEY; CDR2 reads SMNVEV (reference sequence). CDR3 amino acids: CASSPRIFTDTQYF. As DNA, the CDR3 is TGTGCCAGCAGTCCCCGTATCTTCACAGATACGCAGTATTTT.

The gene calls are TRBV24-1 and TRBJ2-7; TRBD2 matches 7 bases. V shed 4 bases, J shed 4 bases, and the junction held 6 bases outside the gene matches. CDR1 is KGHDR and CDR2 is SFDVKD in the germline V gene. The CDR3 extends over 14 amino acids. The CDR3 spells CATSEAGAMYEQYF. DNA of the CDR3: TGTGCCACCAGTGAGGCGGGAGCTATGTACGAGCAGTACTTC.

CDR3 sequence (DNA): TGTGCCAGCTCACCACCGGCGACGCTGGCTGAAGCTTTCTTT. This sequence encodes CASSPPATLAEAFF. This chain uses TRBV18 with TRBJ1-1; D is undetermined. Germline loops: CDR1 KGHSH, CDR2 LQKENI. The CDR3 sequence is 14 residues long. Trimming removed 0 bases at V and 6 bases at J, with 11 bases between.

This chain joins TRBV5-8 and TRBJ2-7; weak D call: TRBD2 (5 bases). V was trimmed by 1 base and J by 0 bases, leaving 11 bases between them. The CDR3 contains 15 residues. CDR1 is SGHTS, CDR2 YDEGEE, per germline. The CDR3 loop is CASSLLASSSYEQYF. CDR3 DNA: TGTGCCAGCAGCTTGCTAGCTTCGAGCTCCTACGAGCAGTACTTC.

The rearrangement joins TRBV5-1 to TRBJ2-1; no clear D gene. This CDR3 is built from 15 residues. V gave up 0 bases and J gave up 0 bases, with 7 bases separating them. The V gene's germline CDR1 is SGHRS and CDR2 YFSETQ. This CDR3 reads CASSLVANSYNEQFF. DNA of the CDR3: TGCGCCAGCAGCTTGGTGGCGAACTCCTACAATGAGCAGTTCTTC.

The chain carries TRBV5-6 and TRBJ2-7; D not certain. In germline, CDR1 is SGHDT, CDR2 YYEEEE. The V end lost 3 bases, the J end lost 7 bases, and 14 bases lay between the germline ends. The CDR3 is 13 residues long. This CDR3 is CASSSGIVDEQYF. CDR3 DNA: TGTGCCAGCAGCTCTGGGATAGTGGATGAGCAGTACTTC.

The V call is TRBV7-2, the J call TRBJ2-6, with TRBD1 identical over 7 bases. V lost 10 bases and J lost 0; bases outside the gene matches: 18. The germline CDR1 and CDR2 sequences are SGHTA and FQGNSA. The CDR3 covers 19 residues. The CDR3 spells CAIPRYRGIAFSGANVLTF. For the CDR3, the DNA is TGTGCCATTCCTCGCTACAGGGGAATTGCTTTCTCTGGGGCCAACGTCCTGACTTTC. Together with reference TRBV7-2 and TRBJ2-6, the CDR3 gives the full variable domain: GAGVSQSPSNKVTEKGKDVELRCDPISGHTALYWYRQSLGQGLEFLIYFQGNSAPDKSGLPSDRFSAERTGGSVSTLTIQRTQQEDSAVYLCAIPRYRGIAFSGANVLTFGAGSRLTVL.

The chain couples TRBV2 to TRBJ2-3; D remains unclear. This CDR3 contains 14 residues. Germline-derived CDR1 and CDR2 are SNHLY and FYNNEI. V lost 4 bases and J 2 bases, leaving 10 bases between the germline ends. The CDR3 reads CASSGDSLTDTQYF. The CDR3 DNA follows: TGTGCCAGCAGTGGAGACTCCCTCACAGATACGCAGTATTTT.

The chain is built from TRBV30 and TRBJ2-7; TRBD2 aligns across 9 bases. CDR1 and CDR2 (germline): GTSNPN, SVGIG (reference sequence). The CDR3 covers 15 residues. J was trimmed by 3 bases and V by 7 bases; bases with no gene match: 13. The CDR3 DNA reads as TGTGCCTACTCTAGGGGTTTAGCGGGAGTCTACGAGCAGTACTTC. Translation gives CAYSRGLAGVYEQYF.

CDR3 loop: CASSLGQVNQPQHF. CDR3 in DNA: TGTGCCAGCAGCCTCGGACAGGTTAATCAGCCCCAGCATTTT. V usage is TRBV5-6 and J usage is TRBJ1-5; 7 nucleotides match TRBD1. This CDR3 is 14 amino acids long. Germline lookup yields CDR1 SGHDT and CDR2 YYEEEE. J was trimmed by 4 bases and V by 4 bases; bases with no gene match: 5. Complete variable domain (other parts from reference TRBV5-6 and TRBJ1-5): DAGVTQSPTHLIKTRGQQVTLRCSPKSGHDTVSWYQQALGQGPQFIFQYYEEEERQRGNFPDRFSGHQFPNYSSELNVNALLLGDSALYLCASSLGQVNQPQHFGDGTRLSIL.

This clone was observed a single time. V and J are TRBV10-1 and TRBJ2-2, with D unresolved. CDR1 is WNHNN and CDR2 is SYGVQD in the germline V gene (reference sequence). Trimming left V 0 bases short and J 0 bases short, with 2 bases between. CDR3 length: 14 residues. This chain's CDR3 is CASSESSNTGELFF. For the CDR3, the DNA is TGCGCCAGCAGTGAGTCATCGAACACCGGGGAGCTGTTTTTT.

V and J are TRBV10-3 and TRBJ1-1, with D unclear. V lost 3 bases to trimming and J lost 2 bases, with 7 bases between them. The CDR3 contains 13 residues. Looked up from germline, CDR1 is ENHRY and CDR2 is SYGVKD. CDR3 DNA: TGTGCCATCAGTGAACAGATCAACACTGAAGCTTTCTTT. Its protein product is CAISEQINTEAFF.

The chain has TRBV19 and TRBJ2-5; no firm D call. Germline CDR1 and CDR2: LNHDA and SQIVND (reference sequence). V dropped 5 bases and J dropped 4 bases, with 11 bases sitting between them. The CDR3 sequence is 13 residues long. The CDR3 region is CASSLSRVETQYF. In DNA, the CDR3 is TGTGCCAGTAGTTTAAGTAGGGTAGAGACCCAGTACTTC. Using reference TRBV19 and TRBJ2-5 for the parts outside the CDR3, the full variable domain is DGGITQSPKYLFRKEGQNVTLSCEQNLNHDAMYWYRQDPGQGLRLIYYSQIVNDFQKGDIAEGYSVSREKKESFPLTVTSAQKNPTAFYLCASSLSRVETQYFGPGTRLLVL.

The CDR3 nucleotides read TGTGCCAGCAGCTTACGGCCCGGATTCGCTGAAGCTTTCTTT. It encodes CASSLRPGFAEAFF. The chain couples TRBV7-3 to TRBJ1-1; no reliable D call. Trimming took off 2 bases at V and 6 bases at J, with 13 bases between the two ends. In germline, CDR1 is SGHTA, CDR2 FQGTGA. This CDR3 contains 14 residues.

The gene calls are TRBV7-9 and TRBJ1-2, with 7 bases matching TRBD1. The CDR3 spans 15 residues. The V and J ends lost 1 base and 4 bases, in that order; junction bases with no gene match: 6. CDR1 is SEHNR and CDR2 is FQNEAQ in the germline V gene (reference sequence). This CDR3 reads CASSLGQGSVYGYTF. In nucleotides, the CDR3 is TGTGCCAGCAGCTTAGGACAGGGTTCTGTCTATGGCTACACCTTC. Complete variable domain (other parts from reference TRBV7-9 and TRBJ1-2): DTGVSQNPRHKITKRGQNVTFRCDPISEHNRLYWYRQTLGQGPEFLTYFQNEAQLEKSRLLSDRFSAERPKGSFSTLEIQRTEQGDSAMYLCASSLGQGSVYGYTFGSGTRLTVV.

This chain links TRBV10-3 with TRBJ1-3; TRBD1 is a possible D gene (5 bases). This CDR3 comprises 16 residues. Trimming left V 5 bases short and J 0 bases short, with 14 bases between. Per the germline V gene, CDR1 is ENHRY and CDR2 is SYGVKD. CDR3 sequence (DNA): TGTGCCATCAGTTGGGGCTCTCTAGACTCTGGAAACACCATATATTTT. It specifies CAISWGSLDSGNTIYF.

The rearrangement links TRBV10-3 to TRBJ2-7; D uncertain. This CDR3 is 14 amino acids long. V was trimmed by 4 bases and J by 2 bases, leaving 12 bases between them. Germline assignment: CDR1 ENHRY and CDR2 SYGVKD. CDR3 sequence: CAISGVGSPYEQYF. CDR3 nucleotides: TGTGCCATCAGTGGAGTGGGCTCACCCTACGAGCAGTACTTC.

The CDR3 DNA reads TGCGCCAGCAGCTCAACAGGTGGCGACTATGGCTACACCTTC. This sequence encodes CASSSTGGDYGYTF. V gene TRBV5-1 combines with J gene TRBJ1-2, with D maybe TRBD1 (5 bases). Germline loops: CDR1 SGHRS, CDR2 YFSETQ. This CDR3 is built from 14 residues. V was clipped by 3 bases and J by 3 bases, with 12 bases between them.

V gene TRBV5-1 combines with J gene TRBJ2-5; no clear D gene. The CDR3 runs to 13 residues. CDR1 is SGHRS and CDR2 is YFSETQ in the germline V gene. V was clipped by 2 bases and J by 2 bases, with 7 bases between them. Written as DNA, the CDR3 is TGCGCCAGCAGCTTCCCAGATCAAGAGACCCAGTACTTC. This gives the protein CASSFPDQETQYF.